This is a list of T cell receptor beta chains from one sample in a study of shared clonotypes between healthy human individuals. Generated by immunoSEQ multiplex PCR, the TCRdb table keeps only in-frame clones and is missing some. The table lists over a million clones, more than 95% of them singletons. Sequenced: naive CD4+ T cells sorted from blood. All receptors come from a man between 25 and 39 years old in good health. Each CDR3 is given with its conserved first and last residue. A D gene is named only where the DNA matches it firmly. Some rows have no size entry. The others give once, few or many, or a class for an expanded clone.

D	size	V	J	CDR3	DNA
TRBD1	NA	TRBV18	TRBJ2-3	CASSPTRTGGATDTQYF	TGTGCCAGCTCACCTACCAGGACAGGGGGCGCGACAGATACGCAGTATTTT
NA	NA	TRBV6-6	TRBJ2-7	CASSYWRGSSYEQYF	TGTGCCAGCAGTTACTGGAGGGGGAGCTCCTACGAGCAGTACTTC
TRBD1	NA	TRBV5-4	TRBJ1-1	CASSVGQGLFEAFF	TGTGCCAGCAGCGTTGGACAGGGATTGTTTGAAGCTTTCTTT
TRBD1	NA	TRBV5-1	TRBJ1-3	CASSRTGASSGNTIYF	TGCGCCAGCAGCCGAACAGGGGCCAGCTCTGGAAACACCATATATTTT
TRBD2	NA	TRBV7-2	TRBJ2-1	CASSLQTSGYNEQFF	TGTGCCAGCAGCTTACAGACTAGCGGATACAATGAGCAGTTCTTC
NA	NA	TRBV9	TRBJ2-3	CASSEGLQATQYF	TGTGCCAGCAGCGAGGGACTGCAAGCTACGCAGTATTTT
NA	NA	TRBV5-4	TRBJ2-7	CASSLDRGATYEQYF	TGTGCCAGCAGCTTGGATAGGGGGGCAACATACGAGCAGTACTTC
TRBD1	NA	TRBV4-3	TRBJ1-2	CASSHSTGNYGYTF	TGCGCCAGCAGCCACTCGACAGGGAACTATGGCTACACCTTC
TRBD1	NA	TRBV28	TRBJ2-2	CATDRAGTGELFF	TGTGCCACCGACAGGGCGGGCACCGGGGAGCTGTTTTTT
TRBD1	once	TRBV18	TRBJ1-1	CASSRRQASGTATDEAFF	TGTGCCAGCTCACGCCGACAAGCTAGTGGGACAGCAACTGATGAAGCTTTCTTT
TRBD2	NA	TRBV5-5	TRBJ2-1	CASSPLAATYNEQFF	TGTGCCAGCAGCCCACTAGCGGCGACCTACAATGAGCAGTTCTTC